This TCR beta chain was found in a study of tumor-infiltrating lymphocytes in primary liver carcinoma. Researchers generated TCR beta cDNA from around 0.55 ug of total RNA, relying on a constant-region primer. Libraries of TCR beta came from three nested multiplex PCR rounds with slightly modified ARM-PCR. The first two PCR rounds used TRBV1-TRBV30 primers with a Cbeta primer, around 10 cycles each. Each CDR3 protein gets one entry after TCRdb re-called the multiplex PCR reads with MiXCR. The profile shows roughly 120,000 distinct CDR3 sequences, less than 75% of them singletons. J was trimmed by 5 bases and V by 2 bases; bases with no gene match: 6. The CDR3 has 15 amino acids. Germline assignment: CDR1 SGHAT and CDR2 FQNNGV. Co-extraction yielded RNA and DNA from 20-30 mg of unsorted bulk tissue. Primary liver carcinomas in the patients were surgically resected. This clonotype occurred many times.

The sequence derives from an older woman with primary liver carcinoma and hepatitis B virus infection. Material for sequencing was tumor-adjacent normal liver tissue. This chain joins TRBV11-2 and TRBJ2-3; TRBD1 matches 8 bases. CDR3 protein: CASSLSDRVLDTQYF. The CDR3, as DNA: TGTGCCAGCAGCTTATCGGACAGGGTACTAGATACGCAGTATTTT.